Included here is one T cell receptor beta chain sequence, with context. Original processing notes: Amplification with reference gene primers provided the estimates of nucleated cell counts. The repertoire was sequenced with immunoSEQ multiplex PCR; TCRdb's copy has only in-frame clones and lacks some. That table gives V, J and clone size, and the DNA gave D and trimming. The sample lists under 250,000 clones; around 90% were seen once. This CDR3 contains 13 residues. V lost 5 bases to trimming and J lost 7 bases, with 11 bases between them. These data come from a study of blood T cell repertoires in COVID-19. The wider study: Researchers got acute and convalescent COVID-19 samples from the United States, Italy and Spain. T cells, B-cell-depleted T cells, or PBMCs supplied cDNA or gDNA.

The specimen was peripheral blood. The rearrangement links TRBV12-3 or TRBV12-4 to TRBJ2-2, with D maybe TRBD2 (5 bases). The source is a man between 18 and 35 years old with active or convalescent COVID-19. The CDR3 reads CASSPTTVGELFF. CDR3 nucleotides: TGTGCCAGCAGTCCGACTACGGTCGGGGAGCTGTTTTTT.